This is a list of T cell receptor beta chains from one sample in a study of cytomegalovirus exposure and HLA in healthy donors. Sequencing was performed with immunoSEQ multiplex PCR; in TCRdb, only in-frame clones are kept and a portion is missing. The sample lists about 190,000 clones, roughly 81% occurring once. Sequences were obtained from PBMCs. All receptors derive from a woman under 40 in good health and CMV-seropositive. CDR3s include the opening cysteine and the closing phenylalanine or tryptophan. Each record gives: clone size, V gene, D gene, J gene, CDR3 DNA, CDR3 protein. A D gene is named only where the DNA matches it firmly. Not all rows give a size; the values are once, few, many and, for expanded clones, a class.

-	TRBV28	TRBD2	TRBJ2-4	TGTGCCAGCAGTTTATTCGGCGGGGGGGGTAAAAACATTCAGTACTTC	CASSLFGGGGKNIQYF
few	TRBV18	TRBD1	TRBJ1-2	TGTGCCAGCTCACCCGAAGACAGGGGGAACGGCTACACCTTC	CASSPEDRGNGYTF
-	TRBV5-1	TRBD1	TRBJ2-2	TGCGCCAGCAACATGGACAGGGGGCACACCGGGGAGCTGTTTTTT	CASNMDRGHTGELFF
-	TRBV7-9	-	TRBJ2-6	TGTGCCAGCAGCTTAGTGCCCCGGGGCGTCCTGACTTTC	CASSLVPRGVLTF
once	TRBV10-3	-	TRBJ1-5	TGTGCCATCAGTGAGGGCAGAAGCAATCAGCCCCAGCATTTT	CAISEGRSNQPQHF
-	TRBV30	-	TRBJ2-5	TGTGCCTGGAGCCCAGGGCAAGAGACCCAGTACTTC	CAWSPGQETQYF
-	TRBV11-2	TRBD1	TRBJ2-7	TGTGCCAGCAGCTTAGTAGGGACAGGCTCCTACGAGCAGTACTTC	CASSLVGTGSYEQYF
once	TRBV7-7	TRBD2	TRBJ2-2	TGTGCTAGCAGCTTCTACCCATCCTCTAGCGGGGGGCCTTCCGGCACCGGGGAGCTGTTTTTT	CASSFYPSSSGGPSGTGELFF
few	TRBV10-3	-	TRBJ1-2	TGTGCCATCAGTGAGCCGACAGAGGCTAACTATGGCTACACCTTC	CAISEPTEANYGYTF
-	TRBV7-2	TRBD1	TRBJ2-1	TGTGCCAGCAGCTTAGACAAGGGGGCGGGCAATGAGCAGTTCTTC	CASSLDKGAGNEQFF
few	TRBV7-2	-	TRBJ1-5	TGTGCCAGCAGCTTATCAGGTAAAGATCAGCCCCAGCATTTT	CASSLSGKDQPQHF
few	TRBV15	-	TRBJ2-5	TGTGCCACCAGCAGGACATACCTCCCCGAGCAAGAGACCCAGTACTTC	CATSRTYLPEQETQYF
-	TRBV13	TRBD1	TRBJ2-7	TGTGCCAGCAGCCGCCGGACAGGTTTGAACGAGCAGTACTTC	CASSRRTGLNEQYF
-	TRBV7-2	-	TRBJ2-7	TGTGCCAGTACGGCGTCGGGTGGCTACGAGCAGTACTTC	CASTASGGYEQYF
-	TRBV18	-	TRBJ2-7	TGTGCCAGCTCACCGGGACTGACTTCCTACGAGCAGTACTTC	CASSPGLTSYEQYF
few	TRBV5-4	TRBD2	TRBJ2-3	TGTGCCAGCAGCGATACGGGGGGGGGCACAGATACGCAGTATTTT	CASSDTGGGTDTQYF
-	TRBV19	TRBD1	TRBJ1-2	TGTGCCAGTAGTACGGGACAGGGGGAAGGCAAGGACTATGGCTACACCTTC	CASSTGQGEGKDYGYTF
-	TRBV9	-	TRBJ1-3	TGTGCCAGCCAGACGGGCGGGAACTCTGGAAACACCATATATTTT	CASQTGGNSGNTIYF
-	TRBV6-6	-	TRBJ1-5	TGTGCCAGCAGTTACTCAGGGGATCAGCCCCAGCATTTT	CASSYSGDQPQHF
-	TRBV7-2	TRBD1	TRBJ2-3	TGTGCCAGCAGCTTAGGACAGGGACCAGATACGCAGTATTTT	CASSLGQGPDTQYF
-	TRBV15	-	TRBJ1-1	TGTGCCACCAGCAGAGATCTTTTCATCGGTAGTGTGACTGAAGCTTTCTTT	CATSRDLFIGSVTEAFF
few	TRBV9	TRBD1	TRBJ2-7	TGTGCCAGCAGCGGACAGGGGGGATACGAGCAGTACTTC	CASSGQGGYEQYF